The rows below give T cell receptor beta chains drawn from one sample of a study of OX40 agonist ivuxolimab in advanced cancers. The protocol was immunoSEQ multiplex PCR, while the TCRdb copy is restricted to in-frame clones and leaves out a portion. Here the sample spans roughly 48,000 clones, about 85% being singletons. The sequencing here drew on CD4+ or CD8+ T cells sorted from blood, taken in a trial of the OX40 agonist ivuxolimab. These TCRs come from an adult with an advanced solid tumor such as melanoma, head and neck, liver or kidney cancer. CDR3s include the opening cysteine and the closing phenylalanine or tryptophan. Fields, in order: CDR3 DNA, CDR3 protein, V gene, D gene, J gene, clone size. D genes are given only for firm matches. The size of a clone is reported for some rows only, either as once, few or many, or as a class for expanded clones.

TGTGCTAGCAGTCAAACCCGGGAGACGACAGATACGCAGTATTTT,CASSQTRETTDTQYF,TRBV7-7,-,TRBJ2-3,-
TGTGCCATCAGTGAGTGGCAGGGGGGAGATACGCAGTATTTT,CAISEWQGGDTQYF,TRBV10-3,-,TRBJ2-3,few
TGCGCCAGCAGCTCCGGGACAGAGGCAGATACGCAGTATTTT,CASSSGTEADTQYF,TRBV5-1,TRBD1,TRBJ2-3,-
TGTGCCAGCAGCCCGCCCCAAATTCGACAGTGGGGCTACACCTTC,CASSPPQIRQWGYTF,TRBV6-5,-,TRBJ1-2,-
TGTGCCAGTCCGGGAGTTGGAACAGATACGCAGTATTTT,CASPGVGTDTQYF,TRBV2,-,TRBJ2-3,-
TGCAGTGCTAGCGGGAGGTACGAGCAGTACTTC,CSASGRYEQYF,TRBV20-1,TRBD2,TRBJ2-7,-
TGTGCCAGCAGCGCCCGGAGAACGAGCACAGATACGCAGTATTTT,CASSARRTSTDTQYF,TRBV5-6,-,TRBJ2-3,-
TGTGCCTGGAGAACAACCGCCAATGAAAAACTGTTTTTT,CAWRTTANEKLFF,TRBV30,-,TRBJ1-4,-
TGTGCCAGCACCGATGTCAGGGACCAGGGGCAGTTCTTC,CASTDVRDQGQFF,TRBV11-1,-,TRBJ2-1,-
TGTGCCAGCAGTTTCAGGGGCGCGAGGGAGCAGTACTTC,CASSFRGAREQYF,TRBV27,-,TRBJ2-7,-
TGTGCCGTCCGACAGGGGAGTGAAAAACTGTTTTTT,CAVRQGSEKLFF,TRBV19,TRBD1,TRBJ1-4,once
TGTGCCAGCAGCTGGGACACAACCACAGATACGCAGTATTTT,CASSWDTTTDTQYF,TRBV5-6,-,TRBJ2-3,-
TGCGCCAGCAGGCATCCTTACAGGGGTCCTATCGAGACCCAGTACTTC,CASRHPYRGPIETQYF,TRBV5-1,TRBD1,TRBJ2-5,-
TGTGCCAGCAGCTTAGGGGACAGCCCCACCGGGGAGCTGTTTTTT,CASSLGDSPTGELFF,TRBV7-9,TRBD1,TRBJ2-2,-
TGTGCCAGCAGCGTTGGACAGGGGGAAAAACTGTTTTTT,CASSVGQGEKLFF,TRBV9,TRBD1,TRBJ1-4,-
TGTGCCAGTAGTGGGGGGATGAACACCGGGGAGCTGTTTTTT,CASSGGMNTGELFF,TRBV19,-,TRBJ2-2,-
TGTGCCAGCAGTAGGACAGGCCCCCGGTACGAGCAGTACTTC,CASSRTGPRYEQYF,TRBV28,TRBD1,TRBJ2-7,-
TGTGCCATCAAACGGGACCAGGCCTCCTACAATGAGCAGTTCTTC,CAIKRDQASYNEQFF,TRBV10-3,-,TRBJ2-1,-
TGTGCCAGCTCACCCGGGACAGGTTTAGGAACAGATACGCAGTATTTT,CASSPGTGLGTDTQYF,TRBV18,TRBD1,TRBJ2-3,-
TGTGCCAGCGGGTCCCCGACAGGGGCCCAGGAAAAACTGTTTTTT,CASGSPTGAQEKLFF,TRBV25-1,TRBD1,TRBJ1-4,-
TGTGCCAGCAGCCGGGACACGAACACTGAAGCTTTCTTT,CASSRDTNTEAFF,TRBV6-5,-,TRBJ1-1,few
TGTGCCAGTAGTATCGGCAGGGACACCGGGGAGCTGTTTTTT,CASSIGRDTGELFF,TRBV19,-,TRBJ2-2,-
TGCGCCAGCAGCCACTCACAGGGGGCGAACACTGAAGCTTTCTTT,CASSHSQGANTEAFF,TRBV4-1,TRBD1,TRBJ1-1,-
TGTGCCAGCAGTCCGACAGGGAATGAAAAACTGTTTTTT,CASSPTGNEKLFF,TRBV27,TRBD1,TRBJ1-4,-
TGTGCCAGCAGTCCCCAGGCAGGGGCCTACAATGAGCAGTTCTTC,CASSPQAGAYNEQFF,TRBV6-6,-,TRBJ2-1,-
TGTGCTAGTGGGGGTGACAGGGATTGGGAGACCCAGTACTTC,CASGGDRDWETQYF,TRBV12-5,TRBD1,TRBJ2-5,-
TGTGCCAGCAGTGGCAAGGATCCTCTTAGGTTT,CASSGKDPLRF,TRBV25-1,-,TRBJ2-3,-
TGCGCCAGCAGCCAAGACATAAGCGGGACAAGCACAGATACGCAGTATTTT,CASSQDISGTSTDTQYF,TRBV4-1,-,TRBJ2-3,-
TGTGCCAGCAGTTACGGACTAGCGGGAGGGTCGAGCTCCTACGAGCAGTACTTC,CASSYGLAGGSSSYEQYF,TRBV28,TRBD2,TRBJ2-7,-
TGTGCCAGCAGCGTAGCGACGAGGGCTGGACAAGAGACCCAGTACTTC,CASSVATRAGQETQYF,TRBV9,-,TRBJ2-5,-
TGTGCCAGCAGTAACCGGGACAGTCGGCAGCCCCAGCATTTT,CASSNRDSRQPQHF,TRBV2,TRBD1,TRBJ1-5,-
TGTGCCAGCAGCTTACTAGCGGGATACTCCAATGAGCAGTTCTTC,CASSLLAGYSNEQFF,TRBV27,TRBD2,TRBJ2-1,-
TGTGCCAGCAGCTTAGGACGGCCTTCCTACAATGAGCAGTTCTTC,CASSLGRPSYNEQFF,TRBV11-1,-,TRBJ2-1,-
TGTGCCAGCTCACCCAGCCAGCAGAACACCGGGGAGCTGTTTTTT,CASSPSQQNTGELFF,TRBV18,-,TRBJ2-2,-
TGCGCCAGCAGCCCCTCAGCGGGACCCTCCTACGAGCAGTACTTC,CASSPSAGPSYEQYF,TRBV5-1,TRBD2,TRBJ2-7,once
TGTGCCAGCAGCTCAAACCCCAGGGATGGCTACACCTTC,CASSSNPRDGYTF,TRBV7-3,-,TRBJ1-2,-
TGTGCCAGTAGCCCGGGACTAGTCAATGAGCAGTTCTTC,CASSPGLVNEQFF,TRBV19,TRBD2,TRBJ2-1,-